Below, 30 T cell receptor beta chains from the same sample are listed, as sequenced in a study of blood T cell repertoires in COVID-19. This table comes from immunoSEQ multiplex PCR, and its TCRdb copy is limited to in-frame clones, with some not included. Found here are 90,000 to 120,000 clones, roughly 84% of them singletons; the top ten hold roughly 4.6%. The specimen was peripheral blood. Source of these receptors: a human donor in a cohort sampled during active COVID-19.

J is TRBJ2-7 and V is TRBV10-3, with TRBD1 identical over 8 bases. V lost 5 bases and J lost 2; bases outside the gene matches: 8. Per germline, CDR1 ENHRY and CDR2 SYGVKD. This CDR3 has 15 residues. The CDR3 sequence is CAISSDRGSPYEQYF. CDR3 in DNA: TGTGCCATCAGTTCCGACAGGGGCTCGCCCTACGAGCAGTACTTC.

The chain joins TRBV30 to TRBJ1-1; D might be TRBD1 (5 bases). Germline loops: CDR1 GTSNPN, CDR2 SVGIG (reference sequence). Trimming cost V 1 base and J 1 base, with 13 bases left between them. This CDR3 spans 15 amino acids. In DNA form, the CDR3 reads TGTGCCTGGAGTGCGGGGGGGGGTCGGAACACTGAAGCTTTCTTT. Residues: CAWSAGGGRNTEAFF.

This clone was counted only a few times. The genes are TRBV5-1 and TRBJ1-2; 10 bases fit TRBD1. The CDR3 length is 16 residues. Germline CDR1 is SGHRS and CDR2 is YFSETQ. Trimming cost V 0 bases and J 5 bases; bases outside gene matches: 7. DNA of the CDR3: TGCGCCAGCAGCTTGGACGAGACAGGGGGCGGGTATGGCTACACCTTC. It yields the protein CASSLDETGGGYGYTF.

This chain joins TRBV6-2 or TRBV6-3 and TRBJ2-5; D is undetermined. The CDR3 runs 12 residues. The germline V gene has CDR1 MNHEY and CDR2 SVGEGT. Trimming pared 6 bases from V and 5 bases from J, leaving 10 bases between. CDR3 nucleotides: TGTGCCAGCAGCCTTATGGGCGAGACCCAGTACTTC. It codes for CASSLMGETQYF.

CDR3 residues: CASSEVGQGRGTGELFF. As DNA, the CDR3 is TGTGCCAGCAGTGAAGTGGGACAGGGAAGAGGAACCGGGGAGCTGTTTTTT. The chain employs TRBV2 and TRBJ2-2, with 9 nucleotides matching TRBD1. Germline CDR1 SNHLY, CDR2 FYNNEI. The CDR3 length is 17 residues. V shed 1 base and J 5 bases; nucleotides not matched to a gene: 8.

V is TRBV6-5 and J is TRBJ2-5; D is possibly TRBD1 (5 bases). The germline CDR1 and CDR2 sequences are MNHEY and SVGAGI. V dropped 5 bases and J dropped 5 bases, with 18 bases sitting between them. The CDR3 sequence is 15 residues long. The CDR3 reads CASSPIDSFGETQYF. CDR3 in DNA: TGTGCCAGCAGTCCCATCGACAGTTTTGGGGAGACCCAGTACTTC.

This clone was seen a few times. The chain couples TRBV3-1 (or the pseudogene TRBV3-2) to TRBJ2-3; D remains unclear. Germline CDR1 reads LGHDT; CDR2 reads YNNKEL (reference sequence). The CDR3 is 16 amino acids. The V end lost 4 bases, the J end lost 3 bases, and 17 bases lay between the germline ends. The CDR3: CASSRSKPLTTDTQYF. CDR3 nucleotides: TGTGCCAGCAGCCGGAGCAAACCCCTGACGACAGATACGCAGTATTTT.

This chain connects TRBV5-1 to TRBJ2-3, with D unresolved. The CDR3 has 16 residues. Looked up from germline, CDR1 is SGHRS and CDR2 is YFSETQ. V lost 9 bases, J lost 0 bases, and 20 bases lay in between. The DNA for the CDR3 is TGCGCCACCTCCGTAGGTAGCTCCTTAAGCACAGATACGCAGTATTTT. Translated: CATSVGSSLSTDTQYF.

In its sample, this clone was seen a few times. This chain uses TRBV19 with TRBJ2-3; TRBD2 is a possible D gene (5 bases). Trimming left V 4 bases short and J 5 bases short, with 19 bases between. The CDR3 totals 16 residues. Germline V gene lookup returns CDR1 LNHDA and CDR2 SQIVND (reference sequence). This CDR3 is CASSKLGGLSVDTQYF. CDR3 nucleotide sequence: TGTGCCAGTAGTAAGCTGGGCGGGCTCTCGGTAGATACGCAGTATTTT.

This clone was observed a single time. The gene calls are TRBV5-1 and TRBJ2-7; maybe TRBD2 (7 bases). CDR1 is SGHRS, CDR2 YFSETQ, per germline. This CDR3 is built from 15 residues. With 0 bases removed from V and 3 bases from J, the gap between germline ends came to 13 bases. The CDR3 reads CASSLETGGVYEQYF. The CDR3 coding sequence is TGCGCCAGCAGCTTGGAAACGGGGGGCGTCTACGAGCAGTACTTC.

The table lists this clone with a few counts. The chain combines TRBV14 with TRBJ1-1; D possibly corresponds to TRBD1 (6 bases). V lost 4 bases and J lost 1, with 10 bases in between. Germline V gene lookup returns CDR1 SGHDN and CDR2 FVKESK. The CDR3 runs 14 residues. CDR3 sequence reads: CASSRQTGNTEAFF. DNA of the CDR3: TGTGCCAGCAGCCGCCAGACAGGGAACACTGAAGCTTTCTTT.

There are a few counts of this clone. The chain uses TRBV2 and TRBJ2-7; D unclear. Germline lookup yields CDR1 SNHLY and CDR2 FYNNEI. V lost 6 bases and J lost 5, with 11 bases in between. The CDR3 contains 12 residues. CDR3 nucleotides: TGTGCCAGCAGCGAGCCCAACCACGAGCAGTACTTC. Encoded protein: CASSEPNHEQYF.

V gene TRBV2 combines with J gene TRBJ1-2; TRBD1 matches 8 bases. V gave up 2 bases and J gave up 8 bases; unmatched junction bases: 4. CDR1 is SNHLY, CDR2 FYNNEI, per germline. The CDR3 has 13 residues. The CDR3 region is CASSEQGASGYTF. The CDR3 nucleotides read TGTGCCAGCAGTGAACAGGGGGCGAGCGGCTACACCTTC.

This chain joins TRBV6-5 and TRBJ1-1; 8 positions agree with TRBD1. After removal of 6 bases from V and 6 bases from J, the junction contained 12 bases not matched to a gene. The CDR3 runs 15 residues. The germline V gene encodes CDR1 MNHEY and CDR2 SVGAGI. CDR3 protein: CASRSGQGNPSEAFF. CDR3 coding DNA: TGTGCCAGCAGGTCCGGACAGGGAAATCCCTCTGAAGCTTTCTTT.

The gene calls are TRBV18 and TRBJ2-5; D is ambiguous. Trimming cost V 4 bases and J 0 bases, with 6 bases left between them. The CDR3 covers 13 residues. Germline CDR1 KGHSH, CDR2 LQKENI. CDR3 sequence: CASSRANQETQYF. Here the CDR3 DNA reads TGTGCCAGCTCACGAGCCAACCAAGAGACCCAGTACTTC.

This chain joins TRBV29-1 and TRBJ2-3; possible D gene TRBD1, 6 bases. This CDR3 has 13 residues. Germline CDR1 SQVTM, CDR2 ANQGSEA. V dropped 4 bases and J dropped 6 bases, with 14 bases sitting between them. CDR3 amino acids: CSVALTGRDTQYF. The CDR3 coding sequence is TGCAGCGTTGCCTTAACAGGGCGGGATACGCAGTATTTT.

As for this clone: Within the sample, other DNA sequences also encode this same CDR3. This rearrangement joins TRBV7-9 to TRBJ2-1, with TRBD2 matching 14 bases. The CDR3 loop spans 15 amino acids. The V segment lost 5 bases and the J segment 6 bases; nucleotides outside the gene matches: 3. CDR1 and CDR2 from the germline V gene are SEHNR and FQNEAQ (reference sequence). The CDR3 region is CASSLGLAGVNEQFF. As DNA, the CDR3 is TGTGCCAGCAGCCTGGGACTAGCGGGAGTCAATGAGCAGTTCTTC.

In DNA, the CDR3 is TGTGCCAGCAGCTTAGCGGGGTCAGGAAACACCATATATTTT. Its protein is CASSLAGSGNTIYF. The rearrangement links TRBV7-3 to TRBJ1-3; D is undetermined. Trimming pared 2 bases from V and 4 bases from J, leaving 9 bases between. CDR1 and CDR2 (germline): SGHTA, FQGTGA. CDR3 length equals 14 residues.

The V gene is TRBV5-6, the J gene TRBJ2-3, with D perhaps TRBD2 (5 bases). The germline gives CDR1 SGHDT, CDR2 YYEEEE. Trimming left V 4 bases short and J 6 bases short, with 15 bases between. The CDR3 is 14 residues long. Here the CDR3 DNA reads TGTGCCAGCAGCCGCCCATCTAGCCCCGATACGCAGTATTTT. Protein sequence: CASSRPSSPDTQYF.

This clone has at least ten counts. V and J are TRBV7-9 and TRBJ1-5, with D tentatively TRBD1 (6 bases). This CDR3 has 14 amino acids. Per the germline V gene, CDR1 is SEHNR and CDR2 is FQNEAQ (reference sequence). The ends were cut back, 5 bases at V and 4 bases at J, with 12 bases in the middle. Here the CDR3 DNA reads TGTGCCAGCAGCCCGGGACACCCTAATCAGCCCCAGCATTTT. It codes for CASSPGHPNQPQHF. The full variable domain, rest sourced from reference TRBV7-9 and TRBJ1-5, is DTGVSQNPRHKITKRGQNVTFRCDPISEHNRLYWYRQTLGQGPEFLTYFQNEAQLEKSRLLSDRFSAERPKGSFSTLEIQRTEQGDSAMYLCASSPGHPNQPQHFGDGTRLSIL.

Written as DNA, the CDR3 is TGCGCCAGCAGCAGGGGTGGCGGGGGCTACCGGTATGGCTACACCTTC. It encodes CASSRGGGGYRYGYTF. The V call is TRBV5-1, the J call TRBJ1-2, with D possibly being TRBD1 (6 bases). V was trimmed by 4 bases and J by 5 bases, leaving 21 bases between them. The CDR3 contains 16 residues. The germline V gene encodes CDR1 SGHRS and CDR2 YFSETQ.

V and J are TRBV10-3 and TRBJ2-1; 10 bases agree with TRBD1. V lost 5 bases, J lost 7 bases, and 11 bases stayed unmatched. This CDR3 region has 16 residues. Germline V gene sequence: CDR1 ENHRY, CDR2 SYGVKD. CDR3 coding DNA: TGTGCCATCAGTAAGGGTGGCGGGACAGGGGTGAATGAGCAGTTCTTC. As protein: CAISKGGGTGVNEQFF.

The V call is TRBV24-1, the J call TRBJ1-4, with D perhaps TRBD1 (6 bases). CDR1 and CDR2 (germline): KGHDR, SFDVKD. The CDR3 is 12 amino acids. The germline V and J ends were trimmed by 4 bases and 10 bases, with 9 bases remaining between them. DNA of the CDR3: TGTGCCACCAGTGAGCAACAGGGAAAACTGTTTTTT. Protein sequence: CATSEQQGKLFF.

The V gene is TRBV5-8, the J gene TRBJ1-2, with D uncertain. V lost 6 bases to trimming and J lost 4 bases, with 10 bases between them. Germline assignment: CDR1 SGHTS and CDR2 YDEGEE. The CDR3 spans 12 residues. CDR3 DNA sequence: TGTGCCAGCACCGCGGCCTCCTATGGCTACACCTTC. Residues: CASTAASYGYTF.

The chain joins TRBV30 to TRBJ2-1; 12 bases fit TRBD2. The CDR3 totals 14 residues. After removal of 3 bases from V and 15 bases from J, the junction contained 12 bases not matched to a gene. Germline values: CDR1 GTSNPN, CDR2 SVGIG (reference sequence). CDR3 in amino acids: CAWSTRLAGEVGFF. The CDR3, as DNA: TGTGCCTGGAGCACGAGACTAGCGGGAGAGGTGGGGTTCTTC.

The CDR3 DNA is TGTGCCAGCAGCTACAGATCCGTTGTGGGCGCCCTTACTAACTATGGCTACACCTTC. Translating gives CASSYRSVVGALTNYGYTF. This chain uses TRBV7-7 with TRBJ1-2; D not resolved. Trimming shortened V by 4 bases and J by 0 bases, and 24 bases separated the two germline ends. This CDR3 comprises 19 residues. Per germline, CDR1 SSHAT and CDR2 FNYEAQ (reference sequence).

The chain is built from TRBV30 and TRBJ2-3; 7 bases map to TRBD2. This CDR3 contains 17 residues. CDR1 and CDR2 (germline): GTSNPN, SVGIG (reference sequence). The V and J ends lost 2 bases and 5 bases, in that order; junction bases with no gene match: 16. CDR3 DNA: TGTGCCTGGAGTCACCCCTCAGCGGGACCGAAGGGAGATACGCAGTATTTT. Translation gives CAWSHPSAGPKGDTQYF.

The CDR3 region is CASSLRPGTGMNTEAFF. For the CDR3, the DNA is TGCGCCAGCAGCCTACGTCCCGGGACAGGGATGAACACTGAAGCTTTCTTT. The chain employs TRBV5-1 and TRBJ1-1, with TRBD1 matching 9 bases. The CDR3 covers 17 residues. Per germline, CDR1 SGHRS and CDR2 YFSETQ. V lost 4 bases to trimming and J lost 0 bases; unmatched junction nucleotides: 10.

The V call is TRBV28, the J call TRBJ1-1, with TRBD1 matching over 7 bases. This CDR3 comprises 14 residues. The V and J ends lost 7 bases and 4 bases, in that order; junction bases with no gene match: 9. Looked up from germline, CDR1 is MDHEN and CDR2 is SYDVKM. For the CDR3, the DNA is TGTGCCAGCACCCTGACAGGGAAAGGCACTGAAGCTTTCTTT. This sequence encodes CASTLTGKGTEAFF. Full variable domain (remainder filled in from reference TRBV28 and TRBJ1-1): DVKVTQSSRYLVKRTGEKVFLECVQDMDHENMFWYRQDPGLGLRLIYFSYDVKMKEKGDIPEGYSVSREKKERFSLILESASTNQTSMYLCASTLTGKGTEAFFGQGTRLTVV.

The CDR3 region is CASSVGSPGELFF. In DNA form, the CDR3 reads TGTGCCAGCAGCGTAGGGAGTCCCGGGGAGCTGTTTTTT. The rearrangement joins TRBV9 to TRBJ2-2; the D is unclear. The germline CDR1 and CDR2 sequences are SGDLS and YYNGEE. The CDR3 is 13 residues long. V was trimmed by 0 bases and J by 6 bases, leaving 6 bases between them.